This TCR beta chain emerged from a study of blood T cells in healthy people across ages. With a J-beta primer mix and a sample-barcoded 5' primer, a second PCR ran 7 to 11 cycles. TCRdb called the 5' RACE reads again in MiXCR, with one record for every CDR3 protein. The profile shows approximately 1.5 million distinct CDR3 sequences, about 35% of them singletons. The CDR3 spans 15 residues. From germline, CDR1 is MNHNS and CDR2 SASEGT. Trimming cost V 6 bases and J 4 bases; bases outside gene matches: 10. The material sequenced was blood. The sequence was obtained from a woman younger than 45 in good health. The chain combines TRBV6-1 with TRBJ2-7; 9 bases line up with TRBD2. CDR3 loop: CASRALAGVSYEQYF. CDR3 nucleotides: TGTGCCAGCAGAGCATTAGCGGGAGTGAGTTACGAGCAGTACTTC.